This T cell receptor beta chain was profiled in a study of patients and donors after allogeneic stem cell transplantation. Germline assignment: CDR1 MGHDK and CDR2 SYGVNS. Trimming removed 4 bases from V and 4 bases from J, with 7 bases in between. The CDR3 length is 12 residues. MiXCR, applied by TCRdb to the RT-PCR reads, yields one record per CDR3 protein. Counted here are tens of thousands of distinct CDR3 sequences, 35% to 40% occurring once; the ten biggest clones make up more than 65%. This clonotype was picked up a small number of times. This chain links TRBV25-1 with TRBJ1-2; the D gene is possibly TRBD1 (5 bases). The TCR comes from a human donor who was either an allogeneic HSCT recipient or a stem cell or donor lymphocyte infusion donor (not recorded which). It is not recorded whose cells these are; they may come from a transplant donor. The sequenced sample consisted of blood, either unsorted or a sorted T cell fraction (not recorded which). CDR3 bases: TGTGCCAGCAGTGTCACAGGCTATGGCTACACCTTC. Protein sequence: CASSVTGYGYTF.